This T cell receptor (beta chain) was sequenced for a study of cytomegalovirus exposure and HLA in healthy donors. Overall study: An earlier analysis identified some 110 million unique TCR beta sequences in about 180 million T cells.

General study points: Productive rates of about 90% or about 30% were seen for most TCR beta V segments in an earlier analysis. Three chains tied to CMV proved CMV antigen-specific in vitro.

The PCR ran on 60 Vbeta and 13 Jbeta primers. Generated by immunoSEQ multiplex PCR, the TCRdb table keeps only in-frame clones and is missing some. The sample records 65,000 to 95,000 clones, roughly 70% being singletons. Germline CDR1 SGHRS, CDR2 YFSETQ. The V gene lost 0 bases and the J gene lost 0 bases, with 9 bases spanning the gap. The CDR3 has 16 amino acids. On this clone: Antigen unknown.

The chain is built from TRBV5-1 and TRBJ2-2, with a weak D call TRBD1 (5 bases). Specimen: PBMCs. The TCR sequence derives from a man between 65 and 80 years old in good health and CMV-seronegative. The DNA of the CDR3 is TGCGCCAGCAGCTTGGTCTCAGGGACGAACACCGGGGAGCTGTTTTTT. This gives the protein CASSLVSGTNTGELFF.